The 28 T cell receptor beta chains below all came from one sample that was sequenced in a study of identical twins listed by TCRdb under 2016. Library generation was performed with 5' RACE. TCRdb names Illumina HiSeq 2000 as the instrument used. TCRdb trimmed public reads at Q25 via fastp, called clones via MiXCR and kept in-frame beta chains. Every entry covers one CDR3 protein and lists the most common genes and DNA from its rows. This sample is represented by about 220,000 distinct CDR3 sequences; around 8.1% of them were singletons. Of the sample, about 1.9% falls within the top ten clones. The data were also submitted as part of a second study, on yellow fever vaccine responses in identical twins.

The sample consisted of memory (CD45RO+) T cells sorted from blood. Read against the paper, the sample's cell subset or site label means: CD45RO+ enriched T cells. These receptors originate from a woman younger than 35 in good health.

The sample holds a few counts of this clonotype. The chain has TRBV28 and TRBJ1-4; 10 bases agree with TRBD1. Germline CDR1 and CDR2: MDHEN and SYDVKM. Trimming removed 4 bases from V and 6 bases from J; junction bases left unmatched: 5. This CDR3 is built from 15 residues. CDR3 residues: CASSWAGTGDEKLFF. DNA of the CDR3: TGTGCCAGCAGTTGGGCCGGGACAGGGGATGAAAAACTGTTTTTT.

In this sample, this clonotype turned up many times. The chain recombines TRBV20-1 with TRBJ2-7; no definite D call. Between the trimmed V and J ends, which lost 1 base and 3 bases, there was a span of 4 bases. From germline, CDR1 is DFQATT and CDR2 SNEGSKA (reference sequence). The CDR3 is 11 residues long. As DNA, the CDR3 is TGCAGTGCTAGAGTAGACTACGAGCAGTACTTC. This gives the protein CSARVDYEQYF.

The chain carries TRBV5-1 and TRBJ1-5; possible D gene TRBD1, 5 bases. The V end lost 0 bases, the J end lost 5 bases, and 6 bases lay between the germline ends. The CDR3 extends over 13 amino acids. Per the germline V gene, CDR1 is SGHRS and CDR2 is YFSETQ. CDR3 sequence: CASSLVGDQPQHF. The CDR3 DNA is TGCGCCAGCAGCTTGGTAGGGGATCAGCCCCAGCATTTT.

This clonotype was detected only a few times. The chain links TRBV5-8 to TRBJ1-6; D is perhaps TRBD1 (6 bases). This CDR3 is 15 amino acids long. Germline V lookup: CDR1 SGHTS, CDR2 YDEGEE. V was trimmed by 4 bases and J by 7 bases, leaving 15 bases between them. The DNA for the CDR3 is TGTGCCAGCAGCAGAGGGACACTCGGAAATTCACCCCTCCACTTT. This encodes CASSRGTLGNSPLHF.

This clonotype appeared a few times. This chain links TRBV6-2 or TRBV6-3 with TRBJ1-5, with D perhaps matching TRBD1 (5 bases). This CDR3 spans 15 amino acids. The germline V gene encodes CDR1 MNHEY and CDR2 SVGEGT. The germline V and J ends were trimmed by 9 bases and 1 base, with 16 bases remaining between them. The CDR3 bases are TGTGCCAGTACCATAGGGGCTGGGAGCAATCAGCCCCAGCATTTT. Protein sequence: CASTIGAGSNQPQHF.

The chain carries TRBV6-5 and TRBJ2-1; 7 bases are a match to TRBD1. Trimming cost V 0 bases and J 5 bases; bases outside gene matches: 1. This CDR3 spans 14 amino acids. In germline, CDR1 is MNHEY, CDR2 SVGAGI. The CDR3 DNA reads as TGTGCCAGCAGTTACTCAGGGGGCCACAATGAGCAGTTCTTC. Protein: CASSYSGGHNEQFF.

V gene TRBV3-1 combines with J gene TRBJ1-5; no clear D. Germline CDR1 LGHDT, CDR2 YNNKEL (reference sequence). The V and J ends lost 0 bases and 5 bases respectively, with 11 bases between them. The CDR3 consists of 15 residues. As DNA, the CDR3 is TGTGCCAGCAGCCAAGAGCCAAGCGACGATCAGCCCCAGCATTTT. Its protein product is CASSQEPSDDQPQHF. Using reference TRBV3-1 and TRBJ1-5 for the parts outside the CDR3, the full variable domain is DTAVSQTPKYLVTQMGNDKSIKCEQNLGHDTMYWYKQDSKKFLKIMFSYNNKELIINETVPNRFSPKSPDKAHLNLHINSLELGDSAVYFCASSQEPSDDQPQHFGDGTRLSIL.

V and J are TRBV7-2 and TRBJ1-2; D is unclear. Trimming cost V 3 bases and J 3 bases, with 11 bases left between them. Looked up from germline, CDR1 is SGHTA and CDR2 is FQGNSA. CDR3 length equals 14 residues. Written as DNA, the CDR3 is TGTGCCAGCAGCTTTGAATCGCTATACTATGGCTACACCTTC. Translation gives CASSFESLYYGYTF. Supplemented by reference TRBV7-2 and TRBJ1-2, the full variable domain reads GAGVSQSPSNKVTEKGKDVELRCDPISGHTALYWYRQSLGQGLEFLIYFQGNSAPDKSGLPSDRFSAERTGGSVSTLTIQRTQQEDSAVYLCASSFESLYYGYTFGSGTRLTVV.

This clonotype was observed at least ten times. The gene calls are TRBV27 and TRBJ2-1; no firm D call. The CDR3 has 15 residues. Germline V gene data show CDR1 as MNHEY and CDR2 as SMNVEV (reference sequence). Deletions cut 4 bases from V and 8 bases from J, with 18 bases between. As DNA, the CDR3 is TGTGCCAGCAGTTCAGGACGGGTCGGTGGCGATGAGCAGTTCTTC. Amino acid sequence: CASSSGRVGGDEQFF.

This clonotype appeared many times. This sequence joins TRBV5-1 and TRBJ2-7, with 11 bases that match TRBD2. There are 15 residues in the CDR3. Per the germline V gene, CDR1 is SGHRS and CDR2 is YFSETQ. V gave up 3 bases and J gave up 3 bases; unmatched junction bases: 5. In DNA form, the CDR3 reads TGCGCCAGCAGCTCTCAGACTAGCGGGGACTACGAGCAGTACTTC. It yields the protein CASSSQTSGDYEQYF.

This clonotype was detected only a few times. This sequence joins TRBV24-1 and TRBJ2-7; D is unclear. The germline V gene encodes CDR1 KGHDR and CDR2 SFDVKD. Trimming pared 0 bases from V and 5 bases from J, leaving 7 bases between. The CDR3 has 13 amino acids. The CDR3 loop reads CATSDLLVDEQYF. The CDR3 DNA reads as TGTGCCACCAGTGATTTGCTGGTGGACGAGCAGTACTTC.

This clonotype was observed a few times. J is TRBJ2-2 and V is TRBV7-3; tentatively, D is TRBD2 (6 bases). Germline V CDR1 and CDR2: SGHTA, FQGTGA. The CDR3 has 14 amino acids. The ends were cut back, 8 bases at V and 0 bases at J, with 10 bases in the middle. The CDR3 DNA sequence: TGTGCCAGCGGGGGGTTCGCGAACACCGGGGAGCTGTTTTTT. This translates into CASGGFANTGELFF.

This clonotype has a count of ten or more. V usage is TRBV27 and J usage is TRBJ2-2; no clear D. The V gene lost 1 base and the J gene lost 5 bases, with 5 bases spanning the gap. Germline loops: CDR1 MNHEY, CDR2 SMNVEV (reference sequence). CDR3 length: 13 residues. The CDR3 sequence is CASSLWVTGELFF. The CDR3 DNA sequence: TGTGCCAGCAGTTTATGGGTAACCGGGGAGCTGTTTTTT.

The chain has TRBV7-2 and TRBJ2-3; D may be TRBD1 or TRBD2 (6 bases each). This CDR3 is 15 amino acids long. Trimming cost V 4 bases and J 1 base, with 12 bases left between them. Germline V lookup: CDR1 SGHTA, CDR2 FQGNSA. The CDR3 loop is CASSSGGLGTDTQYF. CDR3 sequence (DNA): TGTGCCAGCAGCTCCGGGGGCTTGGGCACAGATACGCAGTATTTT.

This clonotype was detected many times. V and J are TRBV12-3 or TRBV12-4 and TRBJ2-1; D is unclear. This CDR3 is built from 11 residues. Trimming cost V 4 bases and J 10 bases, with 8 bases left between them. CDR3 coding DNA: TGTGCCAGCAGTTCTTTGGAGGAGCAGTTCTTC. Translating gives CASSSLEEQFF.

This clonotype showed up just a few times. This chain links TRBV4-1 with TRBJ2-1, with D perhaps TRBD1 (5 bases). Deletions cut 0 bases from V and 4 bases from J, with 13 bases between. The germline CDR1 and CDR2 sequences are MGHRA and YSYEKL. The CDR3 has 16 amino acids. CDR3 protein: CASSQDRGTRYNEQFF. The CDR3 DNA reads TGCGCCAGCAGCCAAGATAGGGGCACAAGATACAATGAGCAGTTCTTC.

This clonotype was seen a few times. This sequence joins TRBV24-1 and TRBJ2-7; 10 bases are a match to TRBD1. CDR3 length: 14 residues. V shed 3 bases, J shed 5 bases, and the junction held 3 bases outside the gene matches. Germline V CDR1 and CDR2: KGHDR, SFDVKD. CDR3 nucleotides: TGTGCCACCAGTGATCCGGGACAGGGGAACGAGCAGTACTTC. This translates into CATSDPGQGNEQYF.

This clonotype was observed a few times. The chain has TRBV19 and TRBJ2-5, with a weak D call TRBD2 (7 bases). The CDR3 spans 13 residues. Trimming pared 7 bases from V and 7 bases from J, leaving 16 bases between. Germline-derived CDR1 and CDR2 are LNHDA and SQIVND (reference sequence). The CDR3 coding sequence is TGTGCCAGTACCCAAGGGGGGGCAATGACCCAGTACTTC. As protein: CASTQGGAMTQYF.

This chain connects TRBV11-2 to TRBJ1-3; tentative D call: TRBD1 (5 bases). The CDR3 extends over 14 amino acids. Germline V gene sequence: CDR1 SGHAT, CDR2 FQNNGV. The V end was cut by 6 bases, the J end by 4 bases, with 13 bases between. The CDR3 sequence: CASSEGTVGNTIYF. The CDR3 DNA reads as TGTGCCAGCAGTGAAGGGACCGTCGGAAACACCATATATTTT. Full variable domain (outside the CDR3, taken from reference TRBV11-2 and TRBJ1-3): EAGVAQSPRYKIIEKRQSVAFWCNPISGHATLYWYQQILGQGPKLLIQFQNNGVVDDSQLPKDRFSAERLKGVDSTLKIQPAKLEDSAVYLCASSEGTVGNTIYFGEGSWLTVV.

The chain carries TRBV29-1 and TRBJ1-1; D remains unclear. Germline CDR1 is SQVTM and CDR2 is ANQGSEA. Between the trimmed V and J ends, which lost 7 bases and 0 bases, there was a span of 12 bases. This CDR3 contains 13 residues. In nucleotides, the CDR3 is TGCAGCGCGACGGGAGTAATGAACACTGAAGCTTTCTTT. It specifies CSATGVMNTEAFF.

This clonotype was picked up a small number of times. The chain has TRBV24-1 and TRBJ2-5; D possibly matches TRBD1 or TRBD2 (5 bases each). Germline CDR1 KGHDR, CDR2 SFDVKD. This CDR3 region has 15 residues. Trimming took off 1 base at V and 5 bases at J, with 13 bases between the two ends. The CDR3 loop is CATSDFPGAGETQYF. CDR3 sequence (DNA): TGTGCCACCAGTGATTTTCCTGGGGCGGGTGAGACCCAGTACTTC.

This clonotype was recorded at least ten times. The chain joins TRBV29-1 to TRBJ2-4; possible D gene TRBD2, 6 bases. V was cut by 6 bases and J by 0 bases, with 12 bases left in between. The CDR3 covers 14 residues. Germline values: CDR1 SQVTM, CDR2 ANQGSEA. CDR3 amino acids: CSVIRGLAKNIQYF. Written as DNA, the CDR3 is TGCAGCGTGATACGGGGACTAGCCAAAAACATTCAGTACTTC.

This clonotype was counted ten times or more. The rearrangement links TRBV20-1 to TRBJ2-5, with unresolved D. The CDR3 runs 13 residues. Germline assignment: CDR1 DFQATT and CDR2 SNEGSKA (reference sequence). V lost 0 bases, J lost 4 bases, and 9 bases lay in between. CDR3 coding DNA: TGCAGTGCTAGAGACCCCGTCCGAGAGACCCAGTACTTC. It codes for CSARDPVRETQYF.

V gene TRBV3-1 combines with J gene TRBJ2-2; D possibly corresponds to TRBD1 (6 bases). The CDR3 is 14 residues long. Trimming removed 2 bases from V and 5 bases from J, with 9 bases in between. CDR1 and CDR2 from the germline V gene are LGHDT and YNNKEL (reference sequence). The CDR3 loop reads CASSQSQGTGELFF. The CDR3 DNA reads as TGTGCCAGCAGCCAATCCCAGGGGACCGGGGAGCTGTTTTTT.

The J gene is TRBJ2-2, the V gene TRBV18; the match to TRBD2 covers 8 bases. Per the germline V gene, CDR1 is KGHSH and CDR2 is LQKENI. The length of the CDR3 is 14 residues. V dropped 2 bases and J dropped 6; count of bases not matched to a gene: 2. The CDR3 DNA sequence: TGTGCCAGCTCACCATCGGGAGGGTCCGGGGAGCTGTTTTTT. Translation: CASSPSGGSGELFF.

This clonotype showed up many times. The V gene is TRBV28, the J gene TRBJ1-5; 7 bases agree with TRBD1. J was trimmed by 6 bases and V by 7 bases; bases with no gene match: 9. The CDR3 runs to 14 residues. Germline CDR1 reads MDHEN; CDR2 reads SYDVKM. DNA for the CDR3: TGTGCCAGCAACCACAGGGGAGACATTCAGCCCCAGCATTTT. Translation gives CASNHRGDIQPQHF.

Only a few counts were recorded for this clonotype. The V gene is TRBV13, the J gene TRBJ2-7, with D possibly matching TRBD2 (5 bases). The germline gives CDR1 PRHDT, CDR2 FYEKMQ (reference sequence). The CDR3 consists of 15 residues. V was trimmed by 2 bases and J by 3 bases, leaving 14 bases between them. The CDR3 is CASSLNAGVNYEQYF. The CDR3 nucleotides are TGTGCCAGCAGCTTAAACGCCGGGGTCAACTACGAGCAGTACTTC.

This clonotype has just a few counts. The chain uses TRBV28 and TRBJ2-1; TRBD2 is a possible D gene (5 bases). Deletions cut 4 bases from V and 3 bases from J, with 13 bases between. Germline V gives CDR1 MDHEN, CDR2 SYDVKM. The CDR3 extends over 15 amino acids. In DNA form, the CDR3 reads TGTGCCAGCAGTTCTCGGCGGGCCCTCTACAATGAGCAGTTCTTC. It codes for CASSSRRALYNEQFF. The full variable domain, in which reference TRBV28 and TRBJ2-1 provide the parts outside the CDR3, is DVKVTQSSRYLVKRTGEKVFLECVQDMDHENMFWYRQDPGLGLRLIYFSYDVKMKEKGDIPEGYSVSREKKERFSLILESASTNQTSMYLCASSSRRALYNEQFFGPGTRLTVL.